This T cell receptor (beta chain) was identified in a study of cytomegalovirus exposure and HLA in healthy donors (dated by TCRdb to the late 2010s). Regarding the study in general: An earlier analysis of roughly 630 of the donors reported about 290 Gb of sequence data and 100 million to 140 million unique TCR beta sequences from 190 million or so T cells. The study aimed to test whether signatures of past pathogen exposure could be identified by cataloging public T cell receptors. Approximately 300 gigabases of sequencing data and approximately 80 million unique TCR sequences were included in an early release covering 550 to 650 HLA-typed donors. Across some 400 genotyped donors of the cohort, an average of approximately 200,000 unique TCR beta nucleotide sequences per donor were sequenced, and roughly 18% of those sequences were non-productive. To decide whether each TCR beta V gene segment behaved as functional or pseudogenic, an earlier analysis of approximately 590 of the donors relied on high-throughput TCR beta sequencing. The study profiled the T cell repertoires of hundreds of subjects by immunosequencing and related them to cytomegalovirus serostatus. Donor age, sex, ethnicity and CMV serostatus were compiled alongside the repertoire data. Class I and class II HLA loci were covered by the typing at four-digit resolution. Among the roughly 400 genotyped donors, approximately 76% belonged to the genetic ancestry cluster associated with self-reported Caucasian donors. A later genetic analysis used genome-wide SNP genotypes for about three fifths of the 666 donors, treating that subset as a discovery cohort. Typing coverage varied by locus: roughly 629-640 donors for A, B, C, DRB1 and DQB1; approximately 500 for DQA1; more than 600 for DPA1; under 490 for DPB1. A later analysis re-analyzed previously published TCR beta repertoires from 550 to 700 donors and added high-resolution HLA genotyping to study TCR occurrence patterns. Rather than using new phenotypic data, the later analysis identified candidate immune exposures from TCR beta sequences and from how often those sequences occurred across donors. To predict cytomegalovirus infection status, the study combined high-throughput TCR immunosequencing, statistical association of individual TCRs with disease status, and machine learning. A separate validation cohort of 100 to 150 different subjects was used in addition to the approximately 700-subject first cohort. All discovery cohort repertoires had been generated on a single sequencing platform. About five DR-DQ haplotypes were handled as single units for association and clustering because linkage in the cohort was strong. Paper-wide results and their limitations: A later analysis found that TCR association rates varied across HLA loci, with DRB1 alleles showing the most associated TCRs and HLA-C alleles the fewest. In a later analysis, HLA-associated TCR beta chains showed more clonal expansion and lower generation probabilities than non-associated chains that were equally common. While some public TCRs were present in many individuals, most TCR sequences turned up only very rarely across donors. This cohort had only TCR beta chains sequenced, and the lack of alpha or paired-chain data limited which features could be detected. Because some donors lacked HLA typing at each locus, the association tests relied only on the typed subset. In an earlier analysis of fewer than 750 of the donors, most TCR beta V segments were observed in productive rearrangements about 87% or about 30% of the time, broadly matching IMGT annotations. Correlated functional status among segregating V segments might reflect linkage disequilibrium, but an unknown experimental factor could not be ruled out. A later genetic analysis associated a missense DCLRE1C variant with V-gene and J-gene trimming of TCR beta chains, and an independent cohort replicated the association. The study listed 150 to 200 TCR beta chains as associated with cytomegalovirus. CMV serostatus was the only immune exposure information available for the cohort. At a false discovery rate of 0.05, a later analysis linked under 20,000 TCR beta sequences to specific HLA alleles. A further reported finding was that TCR beta sequences accurately predicted the HLA-A and HLA-B alleles for most subjects in the first cohort. According to a later analysis, most CMV-associated TCR beta chains appeared to be HLA-restricted, and the HLA associations seemed to be driven largely by CMV exposure. The presence/absence analyses assumed that sequencing depth was roughly uniform across donors, and that assumption may not be true. Strong co-occurrence of HLA alleles, especially DR and DQ, made assigning TCR associations to individual alleles difficult. In a later analysis, several top co-occurrence clusters were reported to appear linked to parvovirus B19, influenza, CMV and Epstein-Barr virus. The sequencing pipeline was judged likely to have produced a cluster of highly shared sequence variants as a technical artifact. The classifier was reported to diagnose cytomegalovirus status with high specificity and sensitivity in both the original cohort and the validation cohort. A later genetic analysis reported fewer N-insertions in productive TCRs among donors in an Asian-associated ancestry cluster than the roughly 620-donor mean. Because counts were too low, roughly 16 rarely observed V segments, including chromosome 9 orphons, were left out of the earlier analysis of roughly 600 of the donors. According to the authors, the approach could potentially be generalized to other disease states and immunological phenotypes. The 87-base-pair reads could not distinguish some IMGT-functional V segments, including TRBV6-2 and TRBV6-3, so those segments were excluded. Three of the identified cytomegalovirus-associated TCR beta chains were confirmed in vitro to be specific for cytomegalovirus antigens.

Libraries were prepared through the immunoSEQ multiplex PCR assay. A mixture of 60 forward primers for TCR Vbeta segments and 13 reverse primers for TCR Jbeta segments was used in the multiplex PCR. Amplification of the CDR3 region of rearranged TCR beta genes was performed with a multiplex PCR assay on genomic DNA. Amplified TCR beta libraries were sequenced as 87-base-pair reads on the Illumina HiSeq System. In the original analysis: In a later analysis, roughly 80 million unique TCR beta chains were counted across the 500 to 700 repertoires, and approximately 9.9 million of these chains were shared by at least two donors. Raw reads were error-corrected and collapsed into unique sequences by a nearest-neighbor algorithm in which closely related sequences were merged to remove PCR and sequencing errors. CDR3 sequences were aligned to IMGT reference sequences to assign V, D and J gene segments. Each retained sequence needed at least a six-nucleotide match to both a V gene segment and a J gene segment. A rearrangement was called productive if the CDR3 had no stop codons and remained in frame with V and J, and every other rearrangement was called non-productive. Following IMGT convention, CDR3 was defined as the stretch from the second conserved V-encoded cysteine to the conserved J-encoded phenylalanine. In an earlier analysis of more than 550 of the donors, sequences lacking an unambiguous match to a single V gene segment were excluded. An earlier analysis of some 500 of the donors classified V segments as functional when productive rearrangements were above 56.7% and as segregating when the standard deviation between donors was above 5%. A statistical classification framework was built for diagnosing cytomegalovirus status from the catalog of TCR beta chain sequences. V and J gene assignment, in a later analysis, came from comparing TCR nucleotide sequences with IMGT/GENE-DB human TR gene sequences. The TCRdist pipeline was used in a later analysis to assign CDR3 sequences and most-parsimonious VDJ recombination scenarios. A later analysis defined each TCR beta chain by its CDR3 amino acid sequence plus V-gene family, and excluded reads lacking a unique V-gene family. To address suspected cross-contamination and a sequencing artifact, a later analysis removed roughly 580 highly shared, low-generation-probability nucleotide sequences. A later analysis calculated a clonal expansion index for each public chain from normalized within-repertoire ranks of inferred template counts. Generation probabilities in a later analysis came from a VDJ recombination model fitted to out-of-frame rearrangements, and those results were checked against IGoR. In a later analysis, TCR-TCR, TCR-HLA and TCR-CMV co-occurrence was scored with hypergeometric tests, and a repertoire-size bias correction was applied to TCR pairs. False discovery rates were estimated in a later analysis by permuting HLA or CMV assignments 20 times. In a later analysis, co-occurring TCRs were grouped using DBSCAN, with TCRdist sequence similarity added in when clustering inside HLA-allele-positive subsets. For co-occurrence clustering, repertoires with fewer than 30,000 or more than 120,000 public chains were excluded, along with five or six repertoires with anomalous nucleotide sharing. Imported from immuneACCESS, the table was reduced by TCRdb to in-frame sequences with V and J called. These copies leave out some clones; in studies compared against another copy, an unresolved V gene accounts for under half, and the cause of the remainder is not known. V and J calls and clone size are those listed in that table; D and trimming were worked out from the DNA. In all, the sample holds under 200,000 clones, and over 65% of those were seen once. Of the sample, 2.8% falls within the top ten clones.

From the cysteine through the phenylalanine, the CDR3 covers 14 amino acids. The only DNA kept is the CDR3, 42 bases in frame from the first base. The trim is 4 bases for V and 2 bases for J, with a gap of 11 bases between the germline ends. As encoded in the germline V gene, CDR1 is MNHNS while CDR2 is SASEGT. In total, roughly 710 healthy bone marrow donors made up the cohort. At the time of sampling, all cohort members were nominally healthy, though unrecorded immune exposures were likely present. The donor was CMV seropositive and belonged to the group of around 300 seropositive cohort members. A peripheral blood sample was collected from each donor, and TCR beta sequencing was performed on peripheral blood mononuclear cells. Genomic DNA extraction from the blood cell samples was performed with the Qiagen DNeasy Blood Extraction Kit. As concerns this clone: The target of this receptor is not known. No base-level quality is on record; no much larger clone is a single base apart.

This sequence originates from a woman in her 40s in good health and CMV-seropositive. The chain was built from TRBV6-1 and TRBJ1-1; tentative D gene TRBD1, with 6 bases matching. Sequencing used PBMCs. The sequence in DNA is TGTGCCAGCAGTGTACCGGACAGCAACACTGAAGCTTTCTTT. It translates to CASSVPDSNTEAFF.